This T cell receptor beta chain was identified during a study of blood T cell repertoires in COVID-19 (dated by TCRdb to the early 2020s). The study in broad terms: Samples from collaborators originated in the United States, Italy and Spain and spanned both the acute and convalescent phases of COVID-19. Samples came from the ongoing ImmuneRACE study (first 160 participants) plus 1,254 subjects from 6 global collaborators. Nearly every sample came with metadata listing a de-identified subject ID, COVID-19 status, age in years and sex. Where HLA class I and class II types were available, the types were taken from metadata supplied by the sample provider, not from assay-based typing. The repertoires were made available in a free public database intended to serve as a resource for research on the immune response to SARS-CoV-2. The prospective study material was composed of cDNA or gDNA derived from T cells, B-cell-depleted T cells, or PBMCs. The dataset comprised deeply sampled blood TCRbeta repertoires from subjects exposed to, actively infected with, or recovered from COVID-19.

CDR3 length: 12 amino acids, cysteine to phenylalanine. Of the read, only the CDR3 DNA is kept; its 36 bases are in frame from base 1. The germline V gene encodes CDR1 MNHEY and CDR2 SVGEGT. V loses 2 bases, J loses 6 bases, and the germline ends lie 8 bases apart. Whole blood was collected in K2EDTA tubes by collaborating institutions according to the institutions' own protocols. For TCRbeta analysis, collaborators shipped samples in one of three forms: frozen whole blood, isolated PBMCs, or DNA extracted from either of those sample types. Details on this clone: What antigen it recognizes has not been identified. Base qualities are missing; no much larger clone stands one base away.

Overall results and qualifications from the work: The quantity of clinical and demographic metadata differed by source and by participant and was supplied without curation.

TCRbeta CDR3 regions were amplified from genomic DNA by means of the immunoSEQ Assay, a bias-controlled multiplex PCR. Regarding the original processing steps: The number of nucleated cells in each sample was estimated from the amplification of reference gene primers within the assay. To quantify the absolute abundance of each unique TCRbeta CDR3 rearrangement, sequence reads were collapsed and filtered. Productive Simpson clonality was computed per sample as the square root of Simpson's diversity index over productive rearrangements. The table comes from immuneACCESS by way of TCRdb, which keeps in-frame sequences with V and J called. Part of the clones is missing from these tables; in studies checked, under half for an unresolved V gene and the rest for unknown reasons. V and J calls and clone size are copied from that table; D and trimming were computed from the DNA. This sample comprises more than 60,000 clones, 89% of them detected only once. The ten largest make up 4% to 5% of the sample.

This receptor chain uses TRBV6-2 or TRBV6-3 and TRBJ2-7; confidence is insufficient to name the D gene. Specimen: peripheral blood. This clonotype was obtained from a woman in her forties or fifties with active COVID-19. The CDR3 region reads CASSYPVGEQYF. The DNA sequence is TGTGCCAGCAGTTACCCGGTTGGCGAGCAGTACTTC.